Below are 17 T cell receptor beta chains sequenced from a single sample in a study of vaccination and CD4 T cells after COVID-19. Specified treatment: 10-day PBMC culture with coronavirus spike peptide pools or control peptides (ViraFEST assay). The Oncomine TCR Beta short-read assay generated sequence data from the DNA of cultured CD4+ T cells. TCRdb redid the calling of the PCR reads with MiXCR, one entry per CDR3 protein. This sample has about 15,000 distinct CDR3 sequences, with 52% found just once. Their recognized antigens are unknown. The sequenced material came from CD4+ T cells from blood, cultured in vitro. These receptors all come from a human donor who had recovered from COVID-19.

This chain joins TRBV29-1 and TRBJ1-3, with D uncertain. The germline V and J ends were trimmed by 4 bases and 4 bases, with 5 bases remaining between them. Germline V gene lookup returns CDR1 SQVTM and CDR2 ANQGSEA. The CDR3 contains 11 residues. The DNA for the CDR3 is TGCAGCGTTGCTAGGGGAAACACCATATATTTT. This codes for CSVARGNTIYF. The full variable domain, in which reference TRBV29-1 and TRBJ1-3 provide the parts outside the CDR3, is SAVISQKPSRDICQRGTSLTIQCQVDSQVTMMFWYRQQPGQSLTLIATANQGSEATYESGFVIDKFPISRPNLTFSTLTVSNMSPEDSSIYLCSVARGNTIYFGEGSWLTVV.

This chain connects TRBV10-3 to TRBJ2-1; D perhaps matches TRBD1 (6 bases). The CDR3 spans 13 residues. Germline CDR1 is ENHRY and CDR2 is SYGVKD. With 3 bases removed from V and 4 bases from J, the gap between germline ends came to 7 bases. This CDR3 reads CAISDRGYNEQFF. The CDR3 DNA reads TGTGCCATCAGTGATAGGGGGTACAATGAGCAGTTCTTC.

This chain connects TRBV5-4 to TRBJ1-6; 7 bases align to TRBD1. The germline V gene has CDR1 SGHNT and CDR2 YYREEE (reference sequence). This CDR3 has 16 residues. J was trimmed by 10 bases and V by 0 bases; bases with no gene match: 10. The chain's CDR3 is CASSLGAGRGASPLHF. DNA for the CDR3: TGTGCCAGCAGCTTGGGGGCTGGCAGGGGGGCCTCACCCCTCCACTTT.

The genes are TRBV20-1 and TRBJ1-3; 8 positions match TRBD1. CDR1 is DFQATT and CDR2 is SNEGSKA in the germline V gene (reference sequence). The CDR3 spans 17 residues. V lost 3 bases, J lost 0 bases, and 10 bases stayed unmatched. The CDR3 protein is CSASGTGTRSSGNTIYF. The CDR3 DNA reads TGCAGTGCTAGTGGGACAGGCACAAGGAGCTCTGGAAACACCATATATTTT.

The rearrangement uses TRBV7-8 and TRBJ1-2; possible D gene TRBD1, 5 bases. CDR3 size: 17 residues. V gave up 5 bases and J gave up 8 bases, with 27 bases separating them. Germline CDR1 and CDR2: SGHVS and FQNEAQ. The CDR3 here is CASSRNARQLPSWGYTF. The CDR3 bases are TGTGCCAGCAGCCGGAATGCAAGACAGTTGCCTTCGTGGGGCTACACCTTC.

The gene calls are TRBV7-6 and TRBJ2-5, with a tentative D call TRBD2 (6 bases). The CDR3 loop spans 17 amino acids. V was cut by 4 bases and J by 4 bases, with 22 bases left in between. In germline, CDR1 is SGHVS, CDR2 FNYEAQ. The CDR3 loop reads CASSYRDPSRRGETQYF. The DNA of the CDR3 is TGTGCCAGCAGCTACCGGGACCCTTCCAGGCGGGGAGAGACCCAGTACTTC.

This clonotype was seen more than once but under ten times. This rearrangement joins TRBV5-5 to TRBJ1-6; 7 bases are a match to TRBD1. After removal of 3 bases from V and 6 bases from J, the junction contained 6 bases not matched to a gene. The CDR3 loop spans 15 amino acids. Germline CDR1 SGHKS, CDR2 YYEKEE (reference sequence). The CDR3 region is CASSSLTGRNSPLHF. CDR3 bases: TGTGCCAGCAGCTCCTTGACAGGGCGTAATTCACCCCTCCACTTT.

The rearrangement links TRBV21-1 to TRBJ2-3; no DNA check was done on the table's D call, TRBD2. TRBV21-1 is labeled a pseudogene. The CDR3 spans 18 residues. The CDR3 DNA is TGTGCCAGCAGCAAAGCAGGACTAGCGGGTCCCTGTGAGGATACGCAGTATTTT. Translation: CASSKAGLAGPCEDTQYF.

V and J are TRBV7-3 and TRBJ2-7; 9 positions agree with TRBD2. Germline CDR1 is SGHTA and CDR2 is FQGTGA. With V trimmed by 5 bases and J by 5 bases, 13 bases remained unmatched. This CDR3 contains 16 residues. This CDR3 reads CASSPGGGGRAHEQYF. The CDR3 DNA reads as TGTGCCAGCAGCCCCGGGGGGGGCGGGAGGGCACACGAGCAGTACTTC.

The chain has TRBV7-2 and TRBJ1-1, with a possible D match to TRBD1 (5 bases). This CDR3 comprises 14 residues. Looked up from germline, CDR1 is SGHTA and CDR2 is FQGNSA. V was cut by 2 bases and J by 4 bases, with 11 bases left in between. The CDR3 coding sequence is TGTGCCAGCAGCTTACCTCAGGGTAGCACTGAAGCTTTCTTT. This sequence encodes CASSLPQGSTEAFF.

V usage is TRBV27 and J usage is TRBJ2-3, with 9 bases aligning to TRBD2. The germline gives CDR1 MNHEY, CDR2 SMNVEV (reference sequence). The CDR3 loop spans 16 amino acids. Losses at the gene ends were 7 bases for V and 4 bases for J; bases not matched to a gene: 12. The CDR3 sequence is CASTPPAGGRADTQYF. The CDR3 DNA reads TGTGCCAGCACCCCTCCCGCGGGGGGGAGGGCAGATACGCAGTATTTT.

The rearrangement links TRBV20-1 to TRBJ2-2; TRBD2 matches 7 bases. CDR3 size: 16 residues. The germline CDR1 and CDR2 sequences are DFQATT and SNEGSKA (reference sequence). J gave up 3 bases and V 5 bases, and 12 bases lay outside the gene matches. The CDR3 DNA reads TGCAGTGCTCAACCGAGAGCGGGAAGGGACACCGGGGAGCTGTTTTTT. This translates into CSAQPRAGRDTGELFF.

V gene TRBV7-6 combines with J gene TRBJ2-1, with 12 bases fitting TRBD2. The CDR3 has 15 residues. V trimming: 3 bases; J trimming: 8 bases; junction bases outside the gene matches: 5. Germline V gene sequence: CDR1 SGHVS, CDR2 FNYEAQ. CDR3 bases: TGTGCCAGCAGCTTGCCTAGCGGGAGGGTGTATGAGCAGTTCTTC. Its protein is CASSLPSGRVYEQFF.

This rearrangement joins TRBV10-2 to TRBJ2-7; possible D gene TRBD1, 6 bases. The V gene lost 5 bases and the J gene lost 0 bases, with 8 bases spanning the gap. Germline lookup yields CDR1 WSHSY and CDR2 SAAADI. CDR3 length: 13 amino acids. CDR3 amino acids: CASSRDNSYEQYF. The DNA for the CDR3 is TGCGCCAGCAGTAGGGACAACTCCTACGAGCAGTACTTC.

CDR3 nucleotide sequence: TGTGCCAGCAGCGTTAGACCCGGGACAGGGAAAGAGACCCAGTACTTC. It yields the protein CASSVRPGTGKETQYF. The chain employs TRBV9 and TRBJ2-5; 9 positions match TRBD1. Germline CDR1 and CDR2: SGDLS and YYNGEE. V dropped 2 bases and J dropped 3; count of bases not matched to a gene: 8. The CDR3 totals 16 residues.

The chain combines TRBV20-1 with TRBJ2-3; TRBD2 aligns across 8 bases. The CDR3 is made up of 16 amino acids. Germline V gene sequence: CDR1 DFQATT, CDR2 SNEGSKA (reference sequence). V dropped 1 base and J dropped 3; count of bases not matched to a gene: 9. CDR3 bases: TGCAGTGCTAGAGTAGCGGGGATCGGTTGGACAGATACGCAGTATTTT. This sequence encodes CSARVAGIGWTDTQYF.

By proportion, this clonotype is large. J is TRBJ2-4 and V is TRBV30; D unclear. V was trimmed by 0 bases and J by 7 bases, leaving 7 bases between them. Looked up from germline, CDR1 is GTSNPN and CDR2 is SVGIG (reference sequence). The CDR3 covers 12 residues. The CDR3 sequence is CAWSVLGNIQYF. For the CDR3, the DNA is TGTGCCTGGAGTGTACTGGGGAACATTCAGTACTTC.